The source of this TCR beta chain is a study of neurological immune-mediated disorders. Time point reported: technical triplicate 2. The authors produced cDNA by 5'RACE using 10-nucleotide random UMIs. TCRdb used MiXCR to reprocess the 5' RACE reads, holding one entry per CDR3 protein. The data show tens of thousands of distinct CDR3 sequences, under 30% seen once. J gave up 4 bases and V 1 base, and 7 bases lay outside the gene matches. CDR1 and CDR2 (germline): SQVTM, ANQGSEA. This CDR3 has 16 residues. The sample consisted of PBMCs. The TCR originated in a man in his 60s with HTLV-1-associated myelopathy (HAM/TSP). The chain employs TRBV29-1 and TRBJ2-3; 11 nucleotides line up with TRBD2. CDR3 in amino acids: CSVEVLTSGRADTQYF. For the CDR3, the DNA is TGCAGCGTTGAAGTTCTCACTAGCGGGAGAGCAGATACGCAGTATTTT.